This entry lists 5 T cell receptor beta chains sequenced from one sample in a study of T cells after yellow fever vaccination. TCRdb re-called the 5' RACE reads through MiXCR, storing one row per CDR3 protein. Of approximately 330,000 distinct CDR3 sequences listed, roughly 4% are singletons. The sequenced sample was PBMCs, obtained 5 days after the yellow fever booster vaccination. All receptors derive from a man between 18 and 35 years old who received the YFV17D yellow fever vaccine.

In its sample, this clonotype was seen many times. The chain has TRBV20-1 and TRBJ2-7; 11 bases agree with TRBD2. In germline, CDR1 is DFQATT, CDR2 SNEGSKA (reference sequence). Losses at the gene ends were 4 bases for V and 4 bases for J; bases not matched to a gene: 3. The CDR3 totals 13 residues. CDR3 residues: CSATTSGDYEQYV. As DNA, the CDR3 is TGCAGTGCTACGACTAGCGGGGATTACGAGCAGTACGTC.

This clonotype was seen a handful of times. This chain joins TRBV24-1 and TRBJ2-7, with 8 bases aligning to TRBD1. There are 15 residues in the CDR3. The V segment lost 5 bases and the J segment 9 bases; nucleotides outside the gene matches: 14. Germline CDR1 is KGHDR and CDR2 is SFDVKD. CDR3 sequence (DNA): TGTGCCACCAGTGCCCCGGACAGGGCCCAGAATTGGCAGTACTTC. This encodes CATSAPDRAQNWQYF.

In this sample, this clonotype turned up many times. The chain joins TRBV20-1 to TRBJ2-4; TRBD1 aligns across 8 bases. V gave up 3 bases and J gave up 6 bases; unmatched junction bases: 10. The germline CDR1 and CDR2 sequences are DFQATT and SNEGSKA (reference sequence). The CDR3 covers 15 residues. The CDR3 DNA follows: TGCAGTGCTAGCCCAGGGGGCGTTCAGACAAACATTCAGTACTTC. This translates into CSASPGGVQTNIQYF.

This rearrangement joins TRBV4-3 to TRBJ2-2; TRBD1 aligns across 9 bases. V lost 4 bases, J lost 6 bases, and 12 bases stayed unmatched. This CDR3 contains 17 residues. Germline V lookup: CDR1 LGHNA, CDR2 YSLEER. In nucleotides, the CDR3 is TGCGCCAGCAGCCGCCATTTGACAGGGGGTGACGCCGGGGAGCTGTTTTTT. It specifies CASSRHLTGGDAGELFF.

This clonotype was found a few times. The chain joins TRBV11-2 to TRBJ2-2; D gene uncertain. The length of the CDR3 is 12 residues. Germline CDR1 reads SGHAT; CDR2 reads FQNNGV. V gave up 6 bases and J gave up 2 bases, with 4 bases separating them. The CDR3 reads CASRVNTGELFF. The DNA for the CDR3 is TGTGCCAGCAGAGTAAACACCGGGGAGCTGTTTTTT.